The present entry profiles one T cell receptor beta chain with its context. This specimen belongs to a study of spatial heterogeneity in lung cancer. As to time point: sample taken at primary tumor resection. Single TCR cDNA molecules each had their own unique molecular identifier. Each CDR3 protein gets one entry after TCRdb re-called the 5' RACE reads with MiXCR. The sample records some 78,000 distinct CDR3 sequences, roughly 8% being singletons. V lost 5 bases, J lost 2 bases, and 12 bases lay in between. This CDR3 region has 14 residues. Germline V gene data show CDR1 as SNHLY and CDR2 as FYNNEI. The sequencing here drew on PBMCs, taken at surgery. The clonotype comes from a male donor with early-stage non-small cell lung cancer. The rearrangement links TRBV2 to TRBJ2-5; a possible D gene is TRBD1 (5 bases). CDR3 DNA sequence: TGTGCCAGCAGTCTGGAGCAGGGTCAAGAGACCCAGTACTTC. It is translated as CASSLEQGQETQYF.